The 16 T cell receptor beta chains reported below all come from one sample, sequenced in a study of blood T cell repertoires in COVID-19. The data were produced by immunoSEQ multiplex PCR, yet TCRdb's version contains in-frame clones alone and is incomplete. Among under 150,000 clones listed, about 76% were seen once. Sequencing used peripheral blood. Receptors originate from an elderly man with acute or convalescent COVID-19.

The V gene is TRBV7-9, the J gene TRBJ1-2; TRBD1 agrees at 8 bases. Germline V CDR1 and CDR2: SEHNR, FQNEAQ (reference sequence). The trim removed 2 bases at V and 8 bases at J, leaving 1 base unmatched. The CDR3 is 12 residues long. CDR3 bases: TGTGCCAGCAGCTTACAGGGGGCCGGCTACACCTTC. Its translation: CASSLQGAGYTF. The full variable domain, with the rest looked up from reference TRBV7-9 and TRBJ1-2, is DTGVSQNPRHKITKRGQNVTFRCDPISEHNRLYWYRQTLGQGPEFLTYFQNEAQLEKSRLLSDRFSAERPKGSFSTLEIQRTEQGDSAMYLCASSLQGAGYTFGSGTRLTVV.

Written as DNA, the CDR3 is TGTGCCAGCAGCGTGGGACAGGGAGGCTACGAGCAGTACTTC. It translates to CASSVGQGGYEQYF. The chain couples TRBV5-4 to TRBJ2-7, with 9 bases aligning to TRBD1. Germline V gene data show CDR1 as SGHNT and CDR2 as YYREEE (reference sequence). The V and J ends lost 4 bases and 3 bases, in that order; junction bases with no gene match: 5. This CDR3 is built from 14 residues.

The chain recombines TRBV2 with TRBJ1-6; weak D call: TRBD1 (5 bases). The V gene's germline CDR1 is SNHLY and CDR2 FYNNEI. The CDR3 contains 16 residues. V dropped 3 bases and J dropped 4 bases, with 13 bases sitting between them. DNA of the CDR3: TGTGCCAGCAGTGACCCCGGGGGAGGGTATAATTCACCCCTCCACTTT. It specifies CASSDPGGGYNSPLHF.

This chain connects TRBV6-5 to TRBJ2-1; the match to TRBD1 covers 7 bases. Germline loops: CDR1 MNHEY, CDR2 SVGAGI. The CDR3 totals 16 residues. V gave up 0 bases and J gave up 4 bases; unmatched junction bases: 6. CDR3 nucleotide sequence: TGTGCCAGCAGTTACTCGAGGGACAGACAATACAATGAGCAGTTCTTC. This gives the protein CASSYSRDRQYNEQFF.

The rearrangement links TRBV3-1 (or the pseudogene TRBV3-2) to TRBJ2-1; the match to TRBD2 covers 8 bases. Germline loops: CDR1 LGHDT, CDR2 YNNKEL (reference sequence). J lost 11 bases, V lost 7 bases, and 7 bases had no gene match. This CDR3 has 12 amino acids. CDR3 coding DNA: TGTGCCAGCAACGGGGGGGGTGGCAAGCAGTTCTTC. It is translated as CASNGGGGKQFF.

The rearrangement joins TRBV4-3 to TRBJ1-2; 7 nucleotides agree with TRBD1. Trimming removed 0 bases from V and 2 bases from J; junction bases left unmatched: 9. Germline CDR1 reads LGHNA; CDR2 reads YSLEER. This CDR3 has 17 amino acids. The CDR3 is CASSQDPDRMGNYGYTF. The CDR3 DNA sequence: TGCGCCAGCAGCCAAGACCCGGACAGGATGGGAAACTATGGCTACACCTTC.

The chain links TRBV28 to TRBJ1-4, with D perhaps matching TRBD1 (6 bases). V shed 3 bases and J shed 5 bases, with 16 bases lying between them. There are 16 residues in the CDR3. The germline CDR1 and CDR2 sequences are MDHEN and SYDVKM. CDR3 sequence reads: CASSFITGTSNEKLFF. As DNA, the CDR3 is TGTGCCAGCAGTTTTATTACCGGGACATCGAATGAAAAACTGTTTTTT.

The chain combines TRBV4-1 with TRBJ2-1; D is uncertain. V shed 1 base and J shed 2 bases, with 9 bases lying between them. This CDR3 contains 15 residues. The V gene's germline CDR1 is MGHRA and CDR2 YSYEKL. CDR3 protein: CASSQVVPAYNEQFF. CDR3 nucleotides: TGCGCCAGCAGCCAAGTGGTTCCAGCCTACAATGAGCAGTTCTTC.

The V gene is TRBV6-5, the J gene TRBJ1-1, with unresolved D. CDR1 is MNHEY and CDR2 is SVGAGI in the germline V gene. The CDR3 has 14 amino acids. Trimming left V 7 bases short and J 2 bases short, with 14 bases between. The CDR3 nucleotides are TGTGCCAGCACTTTAGGGAGGGCAAACACTGAAGCTTTCTTT. This encodes CASTLGRANTEAFF.

The V call is TRBV24-1, the J call TRBJ2-3; TRBD2 matches at 10 bases. This CDR3 is built from 16 residues. CDR1 is KGHDR, CDR2 SFDVKD, per germline. Trimming at V came to 2 bases and at J to 2 bases, leaving 3 bases not matched to a gene. CDR3 sequence (DNA): TGTGCCACCAGTGATTGGACTAGCGGTTACACAGATACGCAGTATTTT. Translating gives CATSDWTSGYTDTQYF.

This chain connects TRBV6-5 to TRBJ2-7; 11 positions match TRBD1. The CDR3 spans 15 residues. The trim removed 6 bases at V and 3 bases at J, leaving 7 bases unmatched. Germline V gene data show CDR1 as MNHEY and CDR2 as SVGAGI. In nucleotides, the CDR3 is TGTGCCAGCAGACTCGGACAGGGGGCTCGCTACGAGCAGTACTTC. Its protein is CASRLGQGARYEQYF.

The chain carries TRBV29-1 and TRBJ2-7; 7 nucleotides align to TRBD1. V shed 7 bases and J 4 bases; nucleotides not matched to a gene: 10. Looked up from germline, CDR1 is SQVTM and CDR2 is ANQGSEA. The length of the CDR3 is 13 residues. The CDR3 spells CSAGDSGWYEQYF. CDR3 in DNA: TGCAGCGCTGGGGACAGCGGCTGGTACGAGCAGTACTTC.

The chain combines TRBV18 with TRBJ2-3; TRBD2 might be the D (5 bases). The V end was cut by 3 bases, the J end by 6 bases, with 13 bases between. This CDR3 has 14 residues. The germline V gene has CDR1 KGHSH and CDR2 LQKENI. CDR3 bases: TGTGCCAGCTCACCGAGGGCCCAACCTGATACGCAGTATTTT. Translating gives CASSPRAQPDTQYF.

The sample holds many counts of this clone. The chain combines TRBV6-1 with TRBJ1-2, with 7 positions matching TRBD1. The germline V gene encodes CDR1 MNHNS and CDR2 SASEGT. CDR3 length equals 13 residues. V lost 2 bases, J lost 3 bases, and 0 bases stayed unmatched. CDR3 nucleotide sequence: TGTGCCAGCAGTGAACAGGGGGACTATGGCTACACCTTC. Residues: CASSEQGDYGYTF.

The J gene is TRBJ2-3, the V gene TRBV3-1 (or the pseudogene TRBV3-2); 10 bases map to TRBD2. Germline values: CDR1 LGHDT, CDR2 YNNKEL (reference sequence). Germline trimming cut 4 bases from V and 3 bases from J; bases unmatched to any gene: 1. The CDR3 is 14 amino acids. The CDR3 here is CASSRTSGTDTQYF. Written as DNA, the CDR3 is TGTGCCAGCAGCCGGACTAGCGGAACAGATACGCAGTATTTT.

The CDR3 DNA follows: TGTGCCAGCAGTTACTTACTAGCGGGGGGCCCTAATGAGCAGTTCTTC. The encoded protein is CASSYLLAGGPNEQFF. The chain joins TRBV6-5 to TRBJ2-1, with 12 bases matching TRBD2. CDR1 is MNHEY, CDR2 SVGAGI, per germline. The CDR3 covers 16 residues. The V gene end was trimmed by 1 base and the J gene end by 7 bases; junction bases not matched to a gene: 5.